This TCR beta chain was sequenced for a study of cytomegalovirus exposure and HLA in healthy donors. The CDR3 covers 14 residues. From germline, CDR1 is SGHDT and CDR2 YYEEEE. Trimming cost V 2 bases and J 4 bases; bases outside gene matches: 5. This clone was observed a single time. PCR employed 60 Vbeta and 13 Jbeta primers. Sequenced by immunoSEQ multiplex PCR; TCRdb stores in-frame clones only, minus some. Counted here are about 160,000 clones, roughly 80% occurring once; the ten biggest clones make up roughly 1.3%. The chain combines TRBV5-6 with TRBJ2-7, with 8 bases fitting TRBD1. The TCR originated in a woman in her 50s in good health and CMV-seronegative. Source material: PBMCs. CDR3 nucleotide sequence: TGTGCCAGCAGCTTCGGGACAGGAGGTTACGAGCAGTACTTC. Encoded protein: CASSFGTGGYEQYF.